This TCR beta chain derives from a study of blood T cell repertoires in COVID-19. The wider study: COVID-19 samples from acute and convalescent phases originated in the United States, Italy and Spain. PBMCs, B-cell-depleted T cells, or T cells provided the cDNA or gDNA that made up the material.

This clone was picked up a small number of times. The CDR3 contains 14 residues. From germline, CDR1 is GTSNPN and CDR2 SVGIG (reference sequence). Trimming took 1 base from V and 3 from J, leaving 10 bases between them. In the study's own analysis: For nucleated cells, counts were estimated from reference gene primer amplification. The data were produced by immunoSEQ multiplex PCR, yet TCRdb's version contains in-frame clones alone and is incomplete. That table gives V, J and clone size, and the DNA gave D and trimming. The data show under 250,000 clones, over 65% seen once. The chain has TRBV30 and TRBJ1-5; D is ambiguous. Specimen: peripheral blood. This TCR was recovered from a woman in her 70s with active or convalescent COVID-19. The CDR3 is CAWSGQIINQPQHF. The CDR3 DNA reads as TGTGCCTGGAGTGGACAAATTATCAATCAGCCCCAGCATTTT.